This TCR beta chain was recorded in a study of T cells after yellow fever vaccination. Ten or more counts support this clonotype. No antigen is known for it. General study findings and limits: Peak timing came faster in the weaker secondary response, day 5 versus 15. The booster response re-showed most primary clones: approximately 95% CD4, 88% CD8. The study noted that FACS-sorted repertoires could contain abundant clonotypes contaminating from the bulk population.

Synthesis of TCR cDNA relied on 5'RACE template switching, which attached a universal primer site and UMIs. One entry per CDR3 protein results from TCRdb running MiXCR on the 5' RACE reads. The sample contains under 350,000 distinct CDR3 sequences, roughly 4.3% of which appear only once. This CDR3 is built from 11 residues. Germline V gene lookup returns CDR1 DFQATT and CDR2 SNEGSKA (reference sequence). The sequence derives from a man aged 18 to 35 who received the YFV17D yellow fever vaccine. The J gene is TRBJ2-3, the V gene TRBV20-1; D is uncertain. This sample comprised PBMCs, obtained 5 days after the yellow fever booster vaccination. In nucleotides, the CDR3 is TGCAGCACCAGGAGCGCAGATACGCAGTATTTT. Amino acid sequence: CSTRSADTQYF.